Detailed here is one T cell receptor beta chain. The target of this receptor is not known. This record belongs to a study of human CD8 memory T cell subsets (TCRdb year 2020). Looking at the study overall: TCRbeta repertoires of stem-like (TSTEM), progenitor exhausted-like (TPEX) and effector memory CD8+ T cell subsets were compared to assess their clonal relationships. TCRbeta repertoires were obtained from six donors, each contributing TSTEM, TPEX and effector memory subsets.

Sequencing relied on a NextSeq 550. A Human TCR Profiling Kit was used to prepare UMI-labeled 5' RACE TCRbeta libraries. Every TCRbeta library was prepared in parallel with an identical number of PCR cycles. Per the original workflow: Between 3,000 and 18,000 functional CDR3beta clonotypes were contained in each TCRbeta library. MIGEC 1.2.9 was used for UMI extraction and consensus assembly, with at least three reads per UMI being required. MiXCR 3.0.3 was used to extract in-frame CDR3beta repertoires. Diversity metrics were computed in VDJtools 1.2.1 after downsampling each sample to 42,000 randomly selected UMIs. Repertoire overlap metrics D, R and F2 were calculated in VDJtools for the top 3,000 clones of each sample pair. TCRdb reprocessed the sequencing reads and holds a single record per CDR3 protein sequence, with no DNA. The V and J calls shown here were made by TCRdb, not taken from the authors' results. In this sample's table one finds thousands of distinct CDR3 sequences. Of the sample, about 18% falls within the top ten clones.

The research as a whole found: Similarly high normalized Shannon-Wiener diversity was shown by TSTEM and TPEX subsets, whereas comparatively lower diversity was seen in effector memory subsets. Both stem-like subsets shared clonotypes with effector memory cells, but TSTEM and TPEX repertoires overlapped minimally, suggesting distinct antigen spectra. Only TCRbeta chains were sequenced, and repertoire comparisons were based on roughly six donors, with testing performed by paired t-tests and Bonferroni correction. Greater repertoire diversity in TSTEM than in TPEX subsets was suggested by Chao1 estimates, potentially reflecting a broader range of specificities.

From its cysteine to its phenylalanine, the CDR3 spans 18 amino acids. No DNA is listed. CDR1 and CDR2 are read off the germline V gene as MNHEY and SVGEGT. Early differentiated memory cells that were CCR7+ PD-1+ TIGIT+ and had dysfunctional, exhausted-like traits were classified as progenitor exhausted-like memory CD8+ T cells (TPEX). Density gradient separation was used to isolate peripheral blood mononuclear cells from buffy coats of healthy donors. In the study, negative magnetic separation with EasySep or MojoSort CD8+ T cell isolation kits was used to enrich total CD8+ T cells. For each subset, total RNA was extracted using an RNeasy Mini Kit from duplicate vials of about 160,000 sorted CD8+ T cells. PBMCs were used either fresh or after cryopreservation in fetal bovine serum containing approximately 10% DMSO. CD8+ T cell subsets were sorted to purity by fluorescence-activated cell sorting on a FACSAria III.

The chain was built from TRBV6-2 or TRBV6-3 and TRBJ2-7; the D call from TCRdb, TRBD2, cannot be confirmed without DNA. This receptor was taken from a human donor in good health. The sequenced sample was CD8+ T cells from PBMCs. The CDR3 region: CASSYSKRGGTFPYEQYF.